A single T cell receptor (beta chain) is shown here with its context. The antigen this receptor binds is unknown. There are no base qualities to consult, and no much larger clone falls within one base. The cohort was made up of roughly 670 healthy bone marrow donors. At the time of sampling, all cohort members were nominally healthy, though unrecorded immune exposures were likely present. The donor was CMV seronegative and belonged to the group of over 300 seronegative cohort members. A peripheral blood sample was collected from each donor, and TCR beta sequencing was performed on peripheral blood mononuclear cells. The Qiagen DNeasy Blood Extraction Kit was used to extract genomic DNA from the blood cell samples. This entry is derived from a study of cytomegalovirus exposure and HLA in healthy donors (TCRdb year 2017). A note on the overall study: According to an earlier analysis of around 600 of the donors, about 179 million T cells yielded 117 million unique TCR beta sequences and approximately 300 Gb of sequence data. An early release covering roughly 600 HLA-typed donors comprised 250 to 350 gigabases of sequencing data and tens of millions of unique TCR sequences. Of the approximately 400 genotyped donors, roughly 76% were placed in the genetic ancestry cluster associated with self-reported Caucasian donors. The study aimed to test whether cataloging public T cell receptors could reveal signatures of past pathogen exposure. The study used immunosequencing to profile the T cell repertoires of approximately 630 subjects and linked those repertoires to cytomegalovirus serostatus. Besides the first cohort of 500 to 700 subjects, a separate validation cohort made up of around 120 different subjects was used. The study combined high-throughput TCR immunosequencing, statistical association of individual TCRs with disease status, and machine learning to predict cytomegalovirus infection status. In a later analysis, previously published TCR beta repertoires from about 670 donors were re-analyzed and high-resolution HLA genotyping was added so that TCR occurrence patterns could be studied. Rather than drawing on any new phenotypic data, the later analysis identified candidate immune exposures from TCR beta sequences and the way those sequences occurred across donors. An earlier analysis of approximately 500 of the donors applied high-throughput TCR beta sequencing to assess whether each TCR beta V gene segment acted as functional or pseudogenic. Donor age, sex, ethnicity and CMV serostatus were collected together with the repertoire data. Genome-wide SNP genotypes for about 55% of the roughly 670 donors were used in a later genetic analysis, which treated that subset as a discovery cohort. All discovery cohort repertoires had been generated on a single sequencing platform. HLA typing included class I and class II loci at four-digit resolution. Typing coverage differed by locus: A, B, C, DRB1 and DQB1 were typed in roughly 629-640 donors, DQA1 in roughly 510, DPA1 in some 570, and DPB1 in just under 490. Because of strong linkage in the cohort, roughly five DR-DQ haplotypes were treated as single units for association and clustering. Across 398 genotyped donors of the cohort, an average of 235,054 unique TCR beta nucleotide sequences per donor were sequenced, and around 20% of those sequences were non-productive.

Libraries came from the immunoSEQ multiplex PCR assay. The multiplex PCR relied on a mix of 60 forward primers for TCR Vbeta segments and 13 reverse primers for TCR Jbeta segments. A multiplex PCR assay on genomic DNA amplified the CDR3 region of rearranged TCR beta genes. The amplified TCR beta libraries were sequenced on the Illumina HiSeq System as 87-base-pair reads. Processing in the source paper ran as follows. A later analysis tallied around 80 million unique TCR beta chains across the roughly 610 repertoires, and approximately 9.9 million of those chains were shared by two or more donors. A nearest-neighbor algorithm error-corrected the raw reads and collapsed the reads into unique sequences, merging closely related sequences to remove PCR and sequencing errors. CDR3 sequences were aligned to IMGT reference sequences to assign V, D and J gene segments. For a sequence to be retained, a match of at least six nucleotides to both a V gene segment and a J gene segment was required. A rearrangement counted as productive if the CDR3 had no stop codons and remained in frame with V and J, and every other rearrangement counted as non-productive. Following IMGT convention, CDR3 was defined as the stretch from the second conserved V-encoded cysteine to the conserved J-encoded phenylalanine. The earlier analysis of more than 450 of the donors excluded sequences that lacked an unambiguous match to a single V gene segment. In an earlier analysis of 450 to 750 of the donors, a V segment was called functional when productive rearrangements were above 56.7%, and segregating when the standard deviation between donors exceeded 5%. To diagnose cytomegalovirus status from the catalog of TCR beta chain sequences, a statistical classification framework was built. In a later analysis, TCR nucleotide sequences were compared against IMGT/GENE-DB human TR gene sequences so that V and J genes could be assigned. A later analysis assigned CDR3 sequences and most-parsimonious VDJ recombination scenarios with the TCRdist pipeline. In a later analysis, each TCR beta chain was defined by its CDR3 amino acid sequence together with its V-gene family, and reads lacking a unique V-gene family were excluded. As a way to deal with suspected cross-contamination and a sequencing artifact, a later analysis dropped 500 to 700 nucleotide sequences that were highly shared and had low generation probability. In a later analysis, a clonal expansion index was calculated for each public chain from normalized within-repertoire ranks of inferred template counts. Generation probabilities in a later analysis came from a VDJ recombination model fitted to out-of-frame rearrangements, and those results were checked against IGoR. In a later analysis, hypergeometric tests were used to score TCR-TCR, TCR-HLA and TCR-CMV co-occurrence, with a repertoire-size bias correction applied to TCR pairs. To estimate false discovery rates, a later analysis permuted the HLA or CMV assignments 20 times. In a later analysis, co-occurring TCRs were grouped using DBSCAN, and TCRdist sequence similarity was added for clustering within HLA-allele-positive subsets. Repertoires with fewer than 30,000 or more than 120,000 public chains were left out of co-occurrence clustering, as were about 5 repertoires with anomalous nucleotide sharing. TCRdb holds this immuneACCESS table with in-frame rearrangements only. Some clones are missing; in checked studies, unresolved V genes explain under half, and the rest has no known cause. The V and J calls and clone size come from that table; D and trimming were worked out from the DNA. The sample profile shows about 280,000 clones; about 90% of them were found once. Roughly 2.3% of the sample is taken by the ten largest.

V was cut back by 2 bases and J by 0 bases, leaving a gap of 8 bases between them. Taken from cysteine to phenylalanine, the CDR3 has 15 residues. The kept DNA is CDR3 alone, 45 bases in frame from the first base. CDR1 and CDR2 (SGDLS, YYNGEE) derive from the germline V gene. Broader findings and caveats from the paper: Because counts were too low, 15 or so rarely observed V segments, including chromosome 9 orphons, were excluded from the earlier analysis of some 590 of the donors. Across donors, most TCR sequences were observed very rarely, whereas some public TCRs were present in many individuals. In a later analysis, about 17,000 TCR beta sequences were associated with specific HLA alleles at a false discovery rate of 0.05. For the cohort, immune exposure information was limited to CMV serostatus. Only TCR beta chains were sequenced in this cohort, and the absence of alpha or paired-chain data limited detectable features. A later genetic analysis reported fewer N-insertions in productive TCRs among donors in an Asian-associated ancestry cluster than the roughly 640-donor mean. According to a later analysis, TCR association rates differed among HLA loci, with DRB1 alleles showing the most associated TCRs and HLA-C alleles showing the fewest. Broadly in line with IMGT annotations, most TCR beta V segments showed up in productive rearrangements about 87% or about 30% of the time in an earlier analysis of about 500 of the donors. Some IMGT-functional V segments, including TRBV6-2 and TRBV6-3, could not be distinguished by the 87-base-pair reads and were therefore excluded. Several of the top co-occurrence clusters appeared to be linked to parvovirus B19, influenza, CMV and Epstein-Barr virus, according to a later analysis. A few of the identified cytomegalovirus-associated TCR beta chains were confirmed in vitro to be specific for cytomegalovirus antigens. A further reported finding was that TCR beta sequences accurately predicted the HLA-A and HLA-B alleles for most subjects in the first cohort. In a later analysis, HLA-associated TCR beta chains were found to be more clonally expanded and to have lower generation probabilities than equally common non-associated chains. The authors suggested that the approach could potentially be extended to other disease states and immunological phenotypes. In both the original and validation cohorts, the classifier was reported to diagnose cytomegalovirus status with high specificity and sensitivity. A group of highly shared sequence variants was considered likely to be a technical artifact of the sequencing pipeline. Roughly uniform sequencing depth across donors was assumed in presence/absence analyses, although this assumption may not hold. Strong co-occurrence of HLA alleles, especially DR and DQ, made assigning TCR associations to individual alleles difficult. A later genetic analysis associated a missense DCLRE1C variant with V-gene and J-gene trimming of TCR beta chains, and an independent cohort replicated the association. HLA typing was unavailable for some donors at each locus, so association tests used only the typed subset. Linkage disequilibrium might explain the correlated functional status among segregating V segments, but an unknown experimental factor could not be excluded. In the study, about 150 TCR beta chains were listed as associated with cytomegalovirus. According to a later analysis, most CMV-associated TCR beta chains appeared to be HLA-restricted, and the HLA associations seemed to be driven largely by CMV exposure.

The chain links TRBV9 with TRBJ1-4, with no confidently assigned D gene. This TCR was recovered from a woman under 30 in good health and CMV-seronegative. The sequenced sample consisted of PBMCs. For the CDR3, the sequence is CASSVSGATNEKLFF. In nucleotide form, the sequence is TGTGCCAGCAGCGTCTCCGGTGCAACTAATGAAAAACTGTTTTTT. With the portions outside the CDR3 filled from the reference TRBV9 and TRBJ1-4 genes, the complete variable region becomes DSGVTQTPKHLITATGQRVTLRCSPRSGDLSVYWYQQSLDQGLQFLIQYYNGEERAKGNILERFSAQQFPDLHSELNLSSLELGDSALYFCASSVSGATNEKLFFGSGTQLSVL.